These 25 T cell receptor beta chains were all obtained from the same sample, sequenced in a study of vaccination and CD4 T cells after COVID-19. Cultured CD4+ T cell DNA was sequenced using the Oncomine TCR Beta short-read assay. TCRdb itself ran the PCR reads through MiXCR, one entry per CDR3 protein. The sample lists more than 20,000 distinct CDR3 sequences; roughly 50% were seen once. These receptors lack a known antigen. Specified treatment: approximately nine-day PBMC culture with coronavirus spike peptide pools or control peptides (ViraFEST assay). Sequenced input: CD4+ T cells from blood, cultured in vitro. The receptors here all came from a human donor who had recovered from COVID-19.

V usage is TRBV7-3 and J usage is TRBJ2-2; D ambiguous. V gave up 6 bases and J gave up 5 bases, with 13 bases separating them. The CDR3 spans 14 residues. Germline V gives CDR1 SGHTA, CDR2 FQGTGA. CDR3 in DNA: TGTGCCAGCAGTTCAGGCCCCCGAACCGGGGAGCTGTTTTTT. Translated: CASSSGPRTGELFF.

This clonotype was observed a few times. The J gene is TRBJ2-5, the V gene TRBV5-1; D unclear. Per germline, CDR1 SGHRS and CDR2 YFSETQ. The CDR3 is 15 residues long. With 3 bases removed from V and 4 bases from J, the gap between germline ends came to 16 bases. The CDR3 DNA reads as TGCGCCAGCAGCTCCTGGGCGGCATCGGGAGAGACCCAGTACTTC. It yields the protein CASSSWAASGETQYF.

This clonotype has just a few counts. The CDR3 reads CASSPNVRGLVYNEQFF. The CDR3 DNA reads TGTGCCAGCAGCCCTAACGTCCGGGGATTGGTATACAATGAGCAGTTCTTC. The chain combines TRBV25-1 with TRBJ2-1; tentative D call: TRBD2 (5 bases). There are 17 residues in the CDR3. V dropped 6 bases and J dropped 4 bases, with 22 bases sitting between them. Germline V gene lookup returns CDR1 MGHDK and CDR2 SYGVNS.

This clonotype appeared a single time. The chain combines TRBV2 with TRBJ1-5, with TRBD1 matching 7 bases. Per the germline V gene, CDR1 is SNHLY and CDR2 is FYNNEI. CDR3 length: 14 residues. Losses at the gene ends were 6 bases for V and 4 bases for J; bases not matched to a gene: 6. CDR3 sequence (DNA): TGTGCCAGCAGATTGGGACAGCCTAATCAGCCCCAGCATTTT. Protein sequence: CASRLGQPNQPQHF.

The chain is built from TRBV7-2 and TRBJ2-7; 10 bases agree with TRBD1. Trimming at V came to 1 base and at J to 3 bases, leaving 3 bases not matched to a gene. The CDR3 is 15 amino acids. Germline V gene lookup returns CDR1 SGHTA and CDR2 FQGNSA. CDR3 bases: TGTGCCAGCAGCTTAGGTTGGGACAGGGGCTACGAGCAGTACTTC. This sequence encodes CASSLGWDRGYEQYF.

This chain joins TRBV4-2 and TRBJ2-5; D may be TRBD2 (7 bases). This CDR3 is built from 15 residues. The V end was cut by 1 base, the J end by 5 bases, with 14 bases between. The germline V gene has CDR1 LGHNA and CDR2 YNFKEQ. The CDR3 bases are TGTGCCAGCAGCCAAGGGGAGGGGGAGTGGGAGACCCAGTACTTC. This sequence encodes CASSQGEGEWETQYF.

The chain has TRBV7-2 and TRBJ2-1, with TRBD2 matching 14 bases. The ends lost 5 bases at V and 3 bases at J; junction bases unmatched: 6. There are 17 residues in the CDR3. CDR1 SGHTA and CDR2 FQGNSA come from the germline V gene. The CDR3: CASSAGLAGGFYNEQFF. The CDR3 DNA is TGTGCCAGCAGCGCCGGACTAGCGGGAGGTTTCTACAATGAGCAGTTCTTC.

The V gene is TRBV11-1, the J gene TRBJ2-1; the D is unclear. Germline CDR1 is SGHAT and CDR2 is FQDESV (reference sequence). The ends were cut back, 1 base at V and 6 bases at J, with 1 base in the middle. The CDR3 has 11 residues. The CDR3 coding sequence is TGTGCCAGCAGCTTAGGCAATGAGCAGTTCTTC. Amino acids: CASSLGNEQFF.

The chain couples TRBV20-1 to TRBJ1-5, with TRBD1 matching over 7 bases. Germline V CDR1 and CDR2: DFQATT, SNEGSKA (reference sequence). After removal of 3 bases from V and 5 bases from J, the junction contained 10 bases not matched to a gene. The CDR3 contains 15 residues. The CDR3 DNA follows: TGCAGTGCTAGTGTCGGGTCAAGGGGGCATCAGCCCCAGCATTTT. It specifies CSASVGSRGHQPQHF.

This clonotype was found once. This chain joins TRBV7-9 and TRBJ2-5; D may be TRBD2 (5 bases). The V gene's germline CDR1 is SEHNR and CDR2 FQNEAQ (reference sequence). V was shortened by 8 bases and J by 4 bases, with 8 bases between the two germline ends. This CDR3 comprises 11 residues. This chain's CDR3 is CASQRRETQYF. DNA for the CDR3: TGTGCCAGCCAGCGGAGAGAGACCCAGTACTTC.

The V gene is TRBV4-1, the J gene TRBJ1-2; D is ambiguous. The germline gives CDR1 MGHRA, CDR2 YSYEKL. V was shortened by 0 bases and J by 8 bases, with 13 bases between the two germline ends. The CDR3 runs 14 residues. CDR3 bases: TGCGCCAGCAGCCAAGACCCCTCAGTTGGCGGCTACACCTTC. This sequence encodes CASSQDPSVGGYTF.

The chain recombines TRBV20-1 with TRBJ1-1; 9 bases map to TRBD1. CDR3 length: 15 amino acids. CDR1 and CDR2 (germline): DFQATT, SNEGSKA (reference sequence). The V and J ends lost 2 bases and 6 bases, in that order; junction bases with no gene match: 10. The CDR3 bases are TGCAGTGCTAGATGGGACCACAGGGGGCGACCTGAAGCTTTCTTT. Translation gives CSARWDHRGRPEAFF.

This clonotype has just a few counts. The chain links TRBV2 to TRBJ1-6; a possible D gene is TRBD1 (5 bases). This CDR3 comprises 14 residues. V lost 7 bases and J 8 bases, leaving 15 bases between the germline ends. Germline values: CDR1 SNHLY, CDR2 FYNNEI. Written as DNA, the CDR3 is TGTGCCAGCACAGACGGGGGTTATGATTCACCCCTCCACTTT. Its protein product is CASTDGGYDSPLHF.

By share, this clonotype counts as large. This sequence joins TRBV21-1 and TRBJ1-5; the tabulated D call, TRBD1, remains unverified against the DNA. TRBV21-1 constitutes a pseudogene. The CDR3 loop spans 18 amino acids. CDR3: CASSKDPGKPKGNQPQHF. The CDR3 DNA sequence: TGTGCCAGCAGCAAAGATCCGGGGAAACCGAAAGGGAATCAGCCCCAGCATTTT.

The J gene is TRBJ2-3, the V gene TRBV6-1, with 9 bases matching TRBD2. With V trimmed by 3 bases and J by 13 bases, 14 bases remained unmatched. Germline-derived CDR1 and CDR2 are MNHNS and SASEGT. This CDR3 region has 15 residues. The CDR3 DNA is TGTGCCAGCAGTGATTCAGCGGGAGGTGGGGGGGTGGAGTATTTT. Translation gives CASSDSAGGGGVEYF.

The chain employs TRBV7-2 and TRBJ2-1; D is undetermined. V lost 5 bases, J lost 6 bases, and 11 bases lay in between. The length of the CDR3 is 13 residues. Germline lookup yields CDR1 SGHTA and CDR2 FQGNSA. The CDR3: CASSPRESNEQFF. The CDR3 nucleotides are TGTGCCAGCAGCCCAAGAGAGAGCAATGAGCAGTTCTTC.

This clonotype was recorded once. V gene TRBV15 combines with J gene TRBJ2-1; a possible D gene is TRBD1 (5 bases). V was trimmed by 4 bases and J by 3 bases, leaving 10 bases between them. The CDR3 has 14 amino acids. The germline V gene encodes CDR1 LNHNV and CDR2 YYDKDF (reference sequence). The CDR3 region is CATSKGFRYNEQFF. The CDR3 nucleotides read TGTGCCACCAGCAAGGGGTTTCGCTACAATGAGCAGTTCTTC.

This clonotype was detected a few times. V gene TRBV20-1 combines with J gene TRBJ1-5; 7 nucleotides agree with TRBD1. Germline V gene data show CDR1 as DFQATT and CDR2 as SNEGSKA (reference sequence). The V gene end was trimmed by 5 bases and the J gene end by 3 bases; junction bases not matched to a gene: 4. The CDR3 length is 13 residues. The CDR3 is CSAWDSLNQPQHF. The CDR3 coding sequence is TGCAGTGCTTGGGACAGTCTCAATCAGCCCCAGCATTTT.

CDR3: CASSLVAGGYNEQFF. In DNA form, the CDR3 reads TGCGCCAGCAGCTTGGTGGCGGGAGGATACAATGAGCAGTTCTTC. V is TRBV5-1 and J is TRBJ2-1; 8 positions match TRBD2. CDR1 SGHRS and CDR2 YFSETQ come from the germline V gene. The CDR3 sequence is 15 residues long. The trim removed 0 bases at V and 4 bases at J, leaving 3 bases unmatched.

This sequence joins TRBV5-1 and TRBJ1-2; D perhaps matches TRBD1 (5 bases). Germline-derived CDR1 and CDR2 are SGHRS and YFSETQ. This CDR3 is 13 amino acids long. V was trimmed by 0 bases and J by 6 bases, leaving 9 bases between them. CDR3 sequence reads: CASSLERGDGYTF. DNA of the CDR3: TGCGCCAGCAGCTTGGAAAGGGGCGATGGCTACACCTTC.

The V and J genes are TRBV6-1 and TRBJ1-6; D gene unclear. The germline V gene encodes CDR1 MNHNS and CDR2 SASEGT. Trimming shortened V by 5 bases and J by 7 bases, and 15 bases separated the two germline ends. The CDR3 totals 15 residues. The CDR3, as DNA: TGTGCCAGCAGTAATCAGGACGGGAGGAATTCACCCCTCCACTTT. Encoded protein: CASSNQDGRNSPLHF.

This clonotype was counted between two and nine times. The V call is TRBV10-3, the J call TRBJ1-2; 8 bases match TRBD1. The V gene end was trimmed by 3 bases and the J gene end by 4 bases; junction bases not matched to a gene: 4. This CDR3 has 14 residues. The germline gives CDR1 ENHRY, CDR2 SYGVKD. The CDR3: CAISELQGGYGYTF. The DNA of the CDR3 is TGTGCCATCAGTGAACTACAGGGGGGCTATGGCTACACCTTC.

The CDR3 nucleotides are TGTGCCAGCAGCTTAGGGACAGGCCTAAATCAGCCCCAGCATTTT. It encodes CASSLGTGLNQPQHF. The chain carries TRBV5-6 and TRBJ1-5; 8 positions match TRBD1. The CDR3 is 15 residues long. Germline values: CDR1 SGHDT, CDR2 YYEEEE. The V segment lost 2 bases and the J segment 4 bases; nucleotides outside the gene matches: 5.

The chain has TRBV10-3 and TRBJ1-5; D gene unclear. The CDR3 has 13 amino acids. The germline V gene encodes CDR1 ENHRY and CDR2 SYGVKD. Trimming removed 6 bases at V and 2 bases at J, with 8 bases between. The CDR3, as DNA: TGTGCCATCAGCGGGGAGGGCAATCAGCCCCAGCATTTT. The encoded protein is CAISGEGNQPQHF.

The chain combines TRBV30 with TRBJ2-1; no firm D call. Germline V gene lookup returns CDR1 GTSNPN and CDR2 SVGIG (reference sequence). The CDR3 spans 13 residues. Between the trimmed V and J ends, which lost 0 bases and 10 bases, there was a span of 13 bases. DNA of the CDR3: TGTGCCTGGAGTGTAGTCGGCAGTAGGGAGCAGTTCTTC. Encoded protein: CAWSVVGSREQFF.